This T cell receptor beta chain was captured in a study of blood T cell repertoires in COVID-19. Study-level background: Both acute and convalescent COVID-19 samples were obtained from the United States, Italy and Spain. PBMCs, B-cell-depleted T cells, or T cells provided the cDNA or gDNA that made up the material.

In the study's own analysis: Using reference gene primer amplification, nucleated cell counts were estimated. Assay: immunoSEQ multiplex PCR; the TCRdb copy retains only in-frame clones and omits some. V and J calls and clone size come straight from that table; D and trimming were deduced from the DNA. The top ten clones hold under 5.5% of a sample with 150,000 to 200,000 clones, about 82% of them seen once. CDR1 is SNHLY and CDR2 is FYNNEI in the germline V gene. The CDR3 length is 15 residues. V lost 7 bases to trimming and J lost 2 bases; unmatched junction nucleotides: 9. Material for sequencing was peripheral blood. The TCR was taken from a woman between 25 and 40 years old with acute or convalescent COVID-19. The chain is built from TRBV2 and TRBJ2-7, with TRBD1 matching 9 bases. The CDR3 DNA sequence: TGTGCCAGCACTCCCAGGACAGGGGACACCTACGAGCAGTACTTC. Protein sequence: CASTPRTGDTYEQYF.